The entry below describes one TCR beta chain. Its matching antigen is unknown. This sample stems from a study of cytotoxic CD8 clonotypes in ibrutinib-treated CLL. Study at large: Among the samples, the mean was about 250,000 productive templates and fewer than 95,000 productive rearrangements. Study outcomes and limitations: The study found clonality rose at ibrutinib response, then fell toward baseline at progression.

TCRdb keeps only in-frame clones here, not all; method: immunoSEQ multiplex PCR. The data contain more than 200,000 clones, 70% of them singletons. The source was PBMCs, collected after 24 months of ibrutinib treatment. The receptor's source is a human donor with chronic lymphocytic leukemia.

The CDR3: CASVGHHEQFF. The CDR3 nucleotides read TGTGCCAGCGTAGGCCACCATGAGCAGTTCTTC. The chain is built from TRBV6-5 and TRBJ2-1, with D unclear. The CDR3 runs 11 residues. Trimming took 8 bases from V and 8 from J, leaving 10 bases between them. CDR1 MNHEY and CDR2 SVGAGI come from the germline V gene.